This T cell receptor (beta chain) was documented in a study of blood T cell repertoires in COVID-19. Study-level information: The United States, Italy and Spain were the sources of the acute and convalescent COVID-19 samples.

Profiling relied on immunoSEQ multiplex PCR, and the TCRdb table lists in-frame clones only, not all of them. The sample yields about 87,000 clones, around 82% seen once. Sequenced sample: peripheral blood. The source is a woman aged 55 to 70 with acute or convalescent COVID-19.

The CDR3 DNA reads TGTGCCAGCAGTGACACGGCAGGGGACTACAATGAGCAGTTCTTC. Translation gives CASSDTAGDYNEQFF. V and J are TRBV6-4 and TRBJ2-1, with a weak D call TRBD1 (6 bases). V was shortened by 2 bases and J by 3 bases, with 11 bases between the two germline ends. Per germline, CDR1 MRHNA and CDR2 SNTAGT. CDR3 length: 15 amino acids.